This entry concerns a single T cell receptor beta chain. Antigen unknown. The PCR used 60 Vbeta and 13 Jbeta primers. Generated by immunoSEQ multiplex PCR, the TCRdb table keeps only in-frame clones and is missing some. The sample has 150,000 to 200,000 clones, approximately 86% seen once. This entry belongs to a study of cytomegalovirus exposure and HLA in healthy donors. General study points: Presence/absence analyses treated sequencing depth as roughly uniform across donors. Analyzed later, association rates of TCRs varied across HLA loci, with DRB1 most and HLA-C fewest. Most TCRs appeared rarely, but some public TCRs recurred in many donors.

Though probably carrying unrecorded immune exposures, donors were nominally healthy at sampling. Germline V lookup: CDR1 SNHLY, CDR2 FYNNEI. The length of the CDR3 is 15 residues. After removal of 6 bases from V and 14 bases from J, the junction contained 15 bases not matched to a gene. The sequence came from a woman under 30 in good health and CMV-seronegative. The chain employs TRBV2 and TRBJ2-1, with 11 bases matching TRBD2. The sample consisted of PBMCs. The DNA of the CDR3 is TGTGCCAGCAGGCTGGGAAGTAGCGGGAGGGCCAAGAAGTTCTTC. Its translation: CASRLGSSGRAKKFF. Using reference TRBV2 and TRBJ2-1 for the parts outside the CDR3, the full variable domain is EPEVTQTPSHQVTQMGQEVILRCVPISNHLYFYWYRQILGQKVEFLVSFYNNEISEKSEIFDDQFSVERPDGSNFTLKIRSTKLEDSAMYFCASRLGSSGRAKKFFGPGTRLTVL.